This T cell receptor (beta chain) stems from a study of CD8+ T cells in alopecia areata. This clone was counted only a few times. Trimming pared 8 bases from V and 1 base from J, leaving 5 bases between. The CDR3 runs 11 residues. RNA was extracted and reverse transcribed into cDNA as the sequencing template. The table came from immunoSEQ multiplex PCR; TCRdb's copy has only in-frame clones and leaves some out. The sample consists of about 98,000 clones, 40% to 55% of them appearing once. V is TRBV23-1 and J is TRBJ1-2; no definite D call. TRBV23-1 is an open reading frame, and its role is uncertain. Sequencing used CD4+ T cells sorted from blood. The TCR originated in a human donor with alopecia areata. CDR3 residues: CASGLNYGYTF. CDR3 coding DNA: TGCGCCAGCGGCCTTAACTATGGCTACACCTTC.